This T cell receptor beta chain appears in the sequencing data of a study of early T cells in non-severe SARS-CoV-2 infection. Study-wide background: Sequencing used unsorted whole-blood bulk RNA, so chains lack pairing. Study-wide results and caveats: Matches to VDJdb favored anti-spike CD8 responses and missed private and CD4 specificities.

Tagging with unique molecular identifiers was applied to individual cDNA molecules. TCRdb used MiXCR to reprocess the 5' RACE reads, holding one entry per CDR3 protein. Here the sample spans tens of thousands of distinct CDR3 sequences, roughly 6.5% being singletons. This CDR3 is 11 amino acids long. The germline V gene encodes CDR1 SGHNT and CDR2 YENEEA. The V end was cut by 5 bases, the J end by 9 bases, with 8 bases between. A note on this clonotype: Its antigen is not known.

V and J are TRBV11-3 and TRBJ2-1; D is undetermined. This receptor was identified in an adult who was a healthcare worker with PCR-confirmed SARS-CoV-2 infection or an uninfected control (not recorded which). The source material was whole blood. CDR3 in amino acids: CASSPGSEQFF. The DNA for the CDR3 is TGTGCCAGCAGCCCAGGTAGTGAGCAGTTCTTC.